This T cell receptor beta chain was retrieved from a study of blood T cell repertoires in COVID-19 (TCRdb year 2020). Study-wide context: Collaborator samples came from the United States, Italy and Spain and covered acute and convalescent phases of COVID-19. The prospective study material was composed of cDNA or gDNA derived from T cells, B-cell-depleted T cells, or PBMCs. The dataset comprised deeply sampled blood TCRbeta repertoires from subjects exposed to, actively infected with, or recovered from COVID-19. A freely available public database, intended as a resource for researchers studying the immune response to SARS-CoV-2, is where the repertoires were released. The samples were drawn from the first 160 participants of the ongoing ImmuneRACE study and from 1,254 subjects provided by 6 global collaborators. A de-identified subject ID, COVID-19 status, age in years and sex were almost always included in the sample metadata. HLA class I and class II types, where available, came from metadata supplied by the sample provider rather than from assay-based typing. Overall study outcomes, separate from this receptor: The quantity of clinical and demographic metadata differed by source and by participant and was supplied without curation.

Taken from cysteine to phenylalanine, the CDR3 has 13 residues. Kept here is only the CDR3 DNA, which spans 39 bases and is read in frame from base 1. Deletion took 7 bases off V and 1 base off J, with a span of 8 bases between the germline ends. Per the germline V gene, KGHDR is the CDR1 and SFDVKD is the CDR2. Each collaborating institution followed its own protocols to collect whole blood in K2EDTA tubes. Collaborator samples were shipped for TCRbeta analysis as frozen whole blood, isolated PBMCs, or DNA extracted from either sample type. This clone turned up a few times. The clone's antigen remains unknown. Base-call qualities are not available, and no considerably larger clone is one nucleotide away. TCRbeta CDR3 regions were amplified from genomic DNA using the immunoSEQ Assay, a bias-controlled multiplex PCR. For the original study's pipeline: The number of nucleated cells in each sample was estimated from the amplification of reference gene primers within the assay. To quantify the absolute abundance of each unique TCRbeta CDR3 rearrangement, sequence reads were collapsed and filtered. For each sample, productive Simpson clonality was calculated by taking the square root of Simpson's diversity index across productive rearrangements. TCRdb took this table from immuneACCESS and kept in-frame rearrangements with V and J called. Such tables lack part of the clones; where checked against another copy, unresolved V genes explain under half of the gap, and the rest is unexplained. That table supplies the V and J calls and clone size; D and trimming were determined from the DNA. A total of 150,000 or so clones appear in this sample, around 67% of them only once. Less than 3% of the sample lies in the top ten.

The chain couples TRBV24-1 to TRBJ2-3; a tentative D match to TRBD2 spans 5 bases. Sequences were obtained from peripheral blood. This TCR derives from a woman of 80 years or more with acute or convalescent COVID-19. The DNA sequence is given as TGTGCCACCAGCCGAGCGGGCACAGATACGCAGTATTTT. This translates into CATSRAGTDTQYF.